One sample yielded the 13 T cell receptor beta chains listed below, sequenced in a study. TCRdb ran MiXCR on the reads and lists one entry per CDR3 protein. This table holds 1,500 to 2,000 distinct CDR3 sequences, roughly 8% found once. The sample comprised CD4+ T cells from peripheral blood. These receptors were obtained from a human donor with rheumatoid arthritis.

This clonotype is judged medium-sized. The genes are TRBV5-4 and TRBJ2-3; D may be TRBD1 (5 bases). Germline CDR1 and CDR2: SGHNT and YYREEE (reference sequence). Trimming cost V 4 bases and J 4 bases, with 13 bases left between them. The CDR3 contains 14 residues. The CDR3 DNA follows: TGTGCCAGCAGCACCGACTCCAGGGCAGATACGCAGTATTTT. This encodes CASSTDSRADTQYF.

This clonotype is medium-sized. The V call is TRBV5-1, the J call TRBJ1-1; possibly TRBD1 for D (5 bases). The V gene lost 4 bases and the J gene lost 1 base, with 14 bases spanning the gap. The CDR3 runs 15 residues. Germline V gives CDR1 SGHRS, CDR2 YFSETQ. CDR3 loop: CASSRGGEGNTEAFF. CDR3 in DNA: TGCGCCAGCAGCCGGGGAGGGGAGGGGAACACTGAAGCTTTCTTT. The variable domain in full, completed from reference TRBV5-1 and TRBJ1-1, reads KAGVTQTPRYLIKTRGQQVTLSCSPISGHRSVSWYQQTPGQGLQFLFEYFSETQRNKGNFPGRFSGRQFSNSRSEMNVSTLELGDSALYLCASSRGGEGNTEAFFGQGTRLTVV.

The chain combines TRBV7-3 with TRBJ2-5; 7 positions agree with TRBD2. The J segment lost 1 base and the V segment lost 5 bases, leaving 4 bases of the junction unmatched. This CDR3 is 14 amino acids long. The germline gives CDR1 SGHTA, CDR2 FQGTGA. The CDR3 sequence: CASSAGGGQETQYF. In nucleotides, the CDR3 is TGTGCCAGCAGCGCTGGCGGGGGCCAAGAGACCCAGTACTTC.

The chain combines TRBV12-3 or TRBV12-4 with TRBJ2-7; TRBD1 might be the D (6 bases). The CDR3 is 13 amino acids. Trimming removed 6 bases at V and 6 bases at J, with 15 bases between. CDR3 DNA sequence: TGTGCCAGCAGAGAACGGACAGTATTCGAGCAGTACTTC. Its protein is CASRERTVFEQYF.

This clonotype is medium-sized within its sample. DNA for the CDR3: TGTGCCAGCAGTTTATCGGTAACAGATACGCAGTATTTT. Its protein product is CASSLSVTDTQYF. This sequence joins TRBV27 and TRBJ2-3; D is uncertain. The V and J ends lost 0 bases and 3 bases respectively, with 4 bases between them. CDR3 length equals 13 residues. Looked up from germline, CDR1 is MNHEY and CDR2 is SMNVEV (reference sequence).

Judged by abundance, this clonotype is medium-sized. The chain carries TRBV20-1 and TRBJ1-5; D uncertain. The germline CDR1 and CDR2 sequences are DFQATT and SNEGSKA (reference sequence). V lost 3 bases and J lost 5, with 20 bases in between. This CDR3 comprises 16 residues. The CDR3 sequence is CSASSRPKLAYQPQHF. Here the CDR3 DNA reads TGCAGTGCTAGTTCTCGACCTAAATTGGCCTATCAGCCCCAGCATTTT.

By sample fraction, this clonotype is medium-sized. The gene calls are TRBV15 and TRBJ1-2, with D perhaps TRBD1 (6 bases). Germline CDR1 and CDR2: LNHNV and YYDKDF (reference sequence). V lost 6 bases to trimming and J lost 3 bases, with 17 bases between them. CDR3 size: 15 residues. The CDR3 sequence: CATSKTRDTDYGYTF. CDR3 coding DNA: TGTGCCACCAGTAAGACCCGGGACACCGACTATGGCTACACCTTC.

This clonotype turned up a few times. The J gene is TRBJ2-7, the V gene TRBV7-9; TRBD2 matches at 9 bases. Germline values: CDR1 SEHNR, CDR2 FQNEAQ (reference sequence). The CDR3 extends over 15 amino acids. V lost 6 bases to trimming and J lost 6 bases; unmatched junction nucleotides: 12. In DNA form, the CDR3 reads TGTGCCAGCAGTCCCCCCGCGGGGGGGGGGGGCGAGCAGTACTTC. Encoded protein: CASSPPAGGGGEQYF. The full variable domain, completed using reference TRBV7-9 and TRBJ2-7, is DTGVSQNPRHKITKRGQNVTFRCDPISEHNRLYWYRQTLGQGPEFLTYFQNEAQLEKSRLLSDRFSAERPKGSFSTLEIQRTEQGDSAMYLCASSPPAGGGGEQYFGPGTRLTVT.

This clonotype rates as medium-sized. J is TRBJ1-4 and V is TRBV28; D possibly corresponds to TRBD1 (5 bases). Trimming took 7 bases from V and 6 from J, leaving 18 bases between them. CDR3 length: 15 residues. Germline lookup yields CDR1 MDHEN and CDR2 SYDVKM. The CDR3 nucleotides read TGTGCCAGCATGGGGGAAAGGGTTATGGATGAAAAACTGTTTTTT. It translates to CASMGERVMDEKLFF.

By frequency in the sample, this clonotype is medium-sized. This chain uses TRBV7-6 with TRBJ1-1, with no clear D. V was pared by 1 base and J by 8 bases, with 11 bases between. The CDR3 totals 13 residues. Per germline, CDR1 SGHVS and CDR2 FNYEAQ. In DNA, the CDR3 is TGTGCCAGCAGCTTAGTATCGCGGCAGGAAGCTTTCTTT. It codes for CASSLVSRQEAFF.

This clonotype is deemed medium-sized. CDR3 protein: CASSLTKGWNSPLHF. CDR3 sequence (DNA): TGTGCCAGCAGCTTAACTAAGGGGTGGAATTCACCCCTCCACTTT. This sequence joins TRBV7-3 and TRBJ1-6, with a tentative D call TRBD1 (5 bases). The germline CDR1 and CDR2 sequences are SGHTA and FQGTGA. Between the trimmed V and J ends, which lost 0 bases and 7 bases, there was a span of 10 bases. The CDR3 runs to 15 residues.

Sample share makes this clonotype medium-sized (0.01 to 0.1%). The chain has TRBV11-2 and TRBJ1-2, with 10 bases matching TRBD1. V lost 5 bases to trimming and J lost 4 bases; unmatched junction nucleotides: 7. The V gene's germline CDR1 is SGHAT and CDR2 FQNNGV. The CDR3 extends over 15 amino acids. This CDR3 is CASSVMDRGFYGYTF. The DNA of the CDR3 is TGTGCCAGCAGCGTAATGGACAGGGGGTTCTATGGCTACACCTTC.

By share, this clonotype counts as medium-sized. V and J are TRBV10-1 and TRBJ2-1, with TRBD2 as a possible D gene (5 bases). V was trimmed by 0 bases and J by 7 bases, leaving 7 bases between them. The germline V gene has CDR1 WNHNN and CDR2 SYGVQD (reference sequence). The CDR3 spans 13 residues. The CDR3 DNA follows: TGCGCCAGCAGTGAGTCTGCGGGTAATGAGCAGTTCTTC. Its translation is CASSESAGNEQFF.